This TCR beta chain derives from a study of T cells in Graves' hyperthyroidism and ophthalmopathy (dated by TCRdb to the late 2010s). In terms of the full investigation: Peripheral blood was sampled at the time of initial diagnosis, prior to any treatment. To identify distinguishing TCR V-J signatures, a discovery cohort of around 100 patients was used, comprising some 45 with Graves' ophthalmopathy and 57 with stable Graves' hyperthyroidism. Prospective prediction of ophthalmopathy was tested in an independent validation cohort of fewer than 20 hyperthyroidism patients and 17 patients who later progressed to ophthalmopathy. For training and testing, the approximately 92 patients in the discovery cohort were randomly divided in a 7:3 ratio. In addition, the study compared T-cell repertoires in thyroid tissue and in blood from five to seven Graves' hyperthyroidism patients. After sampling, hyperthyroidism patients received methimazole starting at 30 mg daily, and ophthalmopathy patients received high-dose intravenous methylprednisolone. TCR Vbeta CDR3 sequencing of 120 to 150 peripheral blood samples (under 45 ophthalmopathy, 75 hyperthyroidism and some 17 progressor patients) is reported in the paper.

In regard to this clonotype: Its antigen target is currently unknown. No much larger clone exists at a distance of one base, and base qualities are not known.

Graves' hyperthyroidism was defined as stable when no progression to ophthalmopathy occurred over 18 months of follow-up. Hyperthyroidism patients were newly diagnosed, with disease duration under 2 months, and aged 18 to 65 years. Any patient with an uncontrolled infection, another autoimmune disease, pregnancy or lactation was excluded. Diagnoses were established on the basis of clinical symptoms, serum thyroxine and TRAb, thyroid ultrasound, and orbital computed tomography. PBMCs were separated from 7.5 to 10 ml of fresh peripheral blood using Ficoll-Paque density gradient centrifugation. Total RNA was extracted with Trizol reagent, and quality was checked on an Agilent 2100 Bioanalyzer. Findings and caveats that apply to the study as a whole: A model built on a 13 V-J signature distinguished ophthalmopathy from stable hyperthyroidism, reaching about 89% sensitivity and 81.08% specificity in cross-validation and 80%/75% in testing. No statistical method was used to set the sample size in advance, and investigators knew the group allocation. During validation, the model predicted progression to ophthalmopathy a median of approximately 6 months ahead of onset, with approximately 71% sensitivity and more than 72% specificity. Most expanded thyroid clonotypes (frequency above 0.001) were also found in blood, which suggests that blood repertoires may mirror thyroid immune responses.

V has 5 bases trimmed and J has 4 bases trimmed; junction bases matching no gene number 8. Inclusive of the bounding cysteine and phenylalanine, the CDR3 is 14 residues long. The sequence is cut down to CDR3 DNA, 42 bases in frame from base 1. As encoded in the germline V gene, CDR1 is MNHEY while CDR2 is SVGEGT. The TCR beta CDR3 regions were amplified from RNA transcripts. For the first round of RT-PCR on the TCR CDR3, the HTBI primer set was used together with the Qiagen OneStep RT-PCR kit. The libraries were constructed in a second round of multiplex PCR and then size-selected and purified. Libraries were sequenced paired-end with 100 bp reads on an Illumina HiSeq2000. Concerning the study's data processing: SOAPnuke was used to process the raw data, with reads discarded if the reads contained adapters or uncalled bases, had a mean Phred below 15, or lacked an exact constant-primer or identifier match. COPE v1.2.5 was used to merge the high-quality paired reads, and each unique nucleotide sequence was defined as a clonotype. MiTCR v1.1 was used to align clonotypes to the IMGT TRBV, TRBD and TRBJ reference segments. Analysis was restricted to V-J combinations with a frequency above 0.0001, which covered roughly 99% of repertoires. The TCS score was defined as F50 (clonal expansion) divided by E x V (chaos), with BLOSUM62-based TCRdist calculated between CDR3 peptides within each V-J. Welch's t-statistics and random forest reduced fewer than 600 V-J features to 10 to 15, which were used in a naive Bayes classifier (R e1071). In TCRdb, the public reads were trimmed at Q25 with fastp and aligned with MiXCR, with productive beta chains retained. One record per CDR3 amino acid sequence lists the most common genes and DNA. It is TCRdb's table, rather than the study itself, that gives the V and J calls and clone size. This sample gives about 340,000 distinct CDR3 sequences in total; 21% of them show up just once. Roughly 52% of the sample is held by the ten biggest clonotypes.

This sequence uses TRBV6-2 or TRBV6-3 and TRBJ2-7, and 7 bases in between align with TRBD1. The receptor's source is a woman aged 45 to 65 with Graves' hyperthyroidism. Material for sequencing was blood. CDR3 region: CASSLDRALYEQYF. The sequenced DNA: TGTGCCAGCAGTCTCGACAGGGCGTTATACGAGCAGTACTTC.